This entry describes one TCR beta chain. Its binding antigen is unknown. Gene labels and germline sequences for this entry follow the mouse. The read ends 4 residues shy of where the CDR3 ends; the end is completed using the germline J gene. Sequences SGHDT (CDR1) and FRDEAV (CDR2) are obtained from the germline V gene. The junction shows trimming of 2 bases on V and 6 bases on J, plus 6 bases between the germline ends. The CDR3 goes from the cysteine to the phenylalanine over 12 residues. The DNA has 24 bases, all within the CDR3, and is read from base 1. Library preparation was by the immunoSEQ multiplex PCR assay. For TCR sequencing, RNA was extracted from every sample and reverse transcribed into cDNA to serve as template. SuperScript III was used to make first-strand cDNA, primed with a 2:1 mix of oligo-dT and random hexamers. A synthetic immune receptor repertoire was used to gauge amplification bias, and whatever bias remained was removed computationally. Libraries were sequenced on Illumina HiSeq with 60 bp reads covering the CDR3, read from J toward V. In the authors' own workflow: Raw reads were preprocessed to remove errors, and CDR3 was defined by IMGT conventions from the conserved cysteine to phenylalanine. Clonality was calculated as 1 minus Shannon entropy normalized by log2 of the number of productive unique TCRs. Whether scalp clones were CD4 or CD8 was inferred by matching scalp TCRbeta sequences against CD4 and CD8 repertoires sorted from blood. The table comes from immuneACCESS by way of TCRdb, which keeps in-frame sequences with V and J called. Part of the clones is missing from these tables; in studies checked, under half for an unresolved V gene and the rest for unknown reasons. V and J calls and clone size are copied from that table; D and trimming were computed from the DNA. Here the sample lists roughly 110,000 clones, none seen once only. The top ten constitute about 20% of the sample.

The data were taken from a study of CD8+ T cells in alopecia areata (dated by TCRdb to about 2018). About the study as a whole: Skin from C3H/HeJ donors with spontaneous alopecia (about 6-13 months old) was grafted onto female C3H/HeJ recipients that were roughly 6-11 weeks old. The study used high-throughput TCRbeta sequencing to examine T cell clonal expansion in alopecia areata, in both the C3H/HeJ mouse model and human patients. TCRbeta CDR3 regions were amplified by immunoSEQ multiplex PCR with 35 Vbeta forward and 13 Jbeta reverse primers. RNA was extracted with the PAXgene miRNA kit for fixed scalp, the miRNeasy kit for PBMCs, and the RNeasy kit for mouse skin. Scalp clonality was compared among normal scalp (n=4), patchy alopecia areata scalp (n=8), and alopecia totalis/universalis scalp (n=8). In humans, TCRbeta sequencing was performed on scalp tissue and on sorted CD4+ and CD8+ peripheral blood T cells from healthy controls and from patients with patchy or totalis/universalis alopecia areata. The paper as a whole reports these results and caveats: Scalp TCR repertoire analysis is complicated because resident alphabeta T cells in normal human skin are also sequenced, whereas mouse skin is dominated by gammadelta T cells. Shared TCR sequences between patients were less evident than in mice, which may be partly attributable to HLA diversity in the patient population. Compared with normal scalp, lesional scalp had higher clonality and more expanded CD8+ clones, particularly in alopecia totalis/universalis, a pattern that suggests antigenic drive.

The clonotype comes from a C3H/HeJ mouse with alopecia areata. This line of mice carries MHC haplotype H2-k. Recombination joined TRBV14 with TRBJ2-1; TRBD1 is perhaps the D gene, given 6 matching bases. Sequenced material: lesional skin. The DNA read from the CDR3 is TGTGCCAGCAGTTTACAGGGTGCT. This codes for CASSLQGA. Given in full, the CDR3 is CASSLQGAEQFF.